These 15 T cell receptor beta chains came from one sample sequenced in a study of cytomegalovirus exposure and HLA in healthy donors. The primer mix had 60 Vbeta and 13 Jbeta primers. The protocol was immunoSEQ multiplex PCR, while the TCRdb copy is restricted to in-frame clones and leaves out a portion. The sample has about 130,000 clones, approximately 70% seen once. The sequencing sample was made of PBMCs. The receptors were sampled from a human donor in good health.

The chain couples TRBV12-5 to TRBJ2-7; 10 positions match TRBD2. The CDR3 consists of 12 residues. J was trimmed by 6 bases and V by 6 bases; bases with no gene match: 2. Germline V gene lookup returns CDR1 LGHNT and CDR2 FRNRAP. CDR3 sequence reads: CASGLAGVEQYF. Here the CDR3 DNA reads TGTGCTAGTGGGCTAGCGGGAGTCGAGCAGTACTTC.

This CDR3 reads CASSRTGGAYEQYF. CDR3 nucleotides: TGTGCCAGCAGTCGGACAGGGGGCGCCTACGAGCAGTACTTC. The chain recombines TRBV28 with TRBJ2-7, with TRBD1 matching over 11 bases. CDR3 length: 14 residues. J gave up 2 bases and V 5 bases, and 2 bases lay outside the gene matches. Germline values: CDR1 MDHEN, CDR2 SYDVKM. Filled out from reference TRBV28 and TRBJ2-7, the complete variable domain reads DVKVTQSSRYLVKRTGEKVFLECVQDMDHENMFWYRQDPGLGLRLIYFSYDVKMKEKGDIPEGYSVSREKKERFSLILESASTNQTSMYLCASSRTGGAYEQYFGPGTRLTVT.

The chain uses TRBV19 and TRBJ1-3; the D gene is possibly TRBD1 (5 bases). V shed 7 bases and J shed 2 bases, with 21 bases lying between them. CDR1 is LNHDA, CDR2 SQIVND, per germline (reference sequence). The length of the CDR3 is 17 residues. The CDR3 here is CASTPGGLSTPGNTIYF. The DNA of the CDR3 is TGTGCCAGTACCCCCGGGGGACTGTCCACGCCTGGAAACACCATATATTTT.

The rearrangement uses TRBV6-4 and TRBJ2-1; 7 nucleotides align to TRBD1. Germline-derived CDR1 and CDR2 are MRHNA and SNTAGT. Unmatched junction bases numbered 4, after V lost 5 bases and J lost 0 bases. The CDR3 is made up of 15 amino acids. The DNA of the CDR3 is TGTGCCAGCAGTCTCGACAGGGACTCCTACAATGAGCAGTTCTTC. Its translation is CASSLDRDSYNEQFF.

The V call is TRBV28, the J call TRBJ2-1; D possibly corresponds to TRBD2 (5 bases). Germline V lookup: CDR1 MDHEN, CDR2 SYDVKM. The CDR3 covers 16 residues. Trimming removed 1 base at V and 5 bases at J, with 15 bases between. CDR3 amino acids: CASSLSGRGADNEQFF. In nucleotides, the CDR3 is TGTGCCAGCAGTTTATCTGGCCGGGGAGCGGACAATGAGCAGTTCTTC.

The V gene is TRBV28, the J gene TRBJ2-3, with a possible D match to TRBD2 (5 bases). The V gene's germline CDR1 is MDHEN and CDR2 SYDVKM. The ends were cut back, 2 bases at V and 2 bases at J, with 8 bases in the middle. The CDR3 contains 14 residues. CDR3 sequence (DNA): TGTGCCAGCAGTTTAGCGGGCCCCACAGATACGCAGTATTTT. Its protein product is CASSLAGPTDTQYF.

The rearrangement links TRBV2 to TRBJ1-2; 7 bases map to TRBD1. With 0 bases clipped from V and 4 bases from J, the junction kept 8 bases outside the gene matches. The CDR3 extends over 16 amino acids. Germline CDR1 SNHLY, CDR2 FYNNEI. This chain's CDR3 is CASSEALVQGVYGYTF. Here the CDR3 DNA reads TGTGCCAGCAGTGAAGCGCTTGTCCAGGGGGTCTATGGCTACACCTTC.

V usage is TRBV11-1 and J usage is TRBJ2-7, with a weak D call TRBD2 (7 bases). With 6 bases removed from V and 2 bases from J, the gap between germline ends came to 17 bases. The CDR3 has 15 amino acids. CDR1 and CDR2 from the germline V gene are SGHAT and FQDESV (reference sequence). CDR3 nucleotide sequence: TGTGCCAGCAGTCTTCGGGGGGCGCCCACCTACGAGCAGTACTTC. It specifies CASSLRGAPTYEQYF.

In regard to this clone: As the CDR3 is not closed by the conserved phenylalanine or tryptophan, this likely results from a read error. This chain links TRBV10-3 with TRBJ2-7, with D possibly TRBD2 on 6 matching bases. V dropped 4 bases and J dropped 5 bases, with 12 bases sitting between them. This CDR3 comprises 13 residues. Germline loops: CDR1 ENHRY, CDR2 SYGVKD. CDR3 loop: CAISVRTKDEQYS. CDR3 nucleotides: TGTGCCATCAGTGTTAGGACTAAGGACGAGCAGTACTCC.

This chain connects TRBV28 to TRBJ2-7; 9 bases map to TRBD2. V dropped 2 bases and J dropped 2; count of bases not matched to a gene: 7. This CDR3 has 16 residues. CDR1 is MDHEN, CDR2 SYDVKM, per germline. CDR3 sequence reads: CASSLGASGIPYEQYF. The DNA for the CDR3 is TGTGCCAGCAGTTTAGGGGCTAGCGGGATCCCCTACGAGCAGTACTTC. The full variable domain, rest sourced from reference TRBV28 and TRBJ2-7, is DVKVTQSSRYLVKRTGEKVFLECVQDMDHENMFWYRQDPGLGLRLIYFSYDVKMKEKGDIPEGYSVSREKKERFSLILESASTNQTSMYLCASSLGASGIPYEQYFGPGTRLTVT.

The V gene is TRBV5-6, the J gene TRBJ2-1; no firm D call. Germline V lookup: CDR1 SGHDT, CDR2 YYEEEE. This CDR3 has 14 residues. The V gene lost 0 bases and the J gene lost 8 bases, with 12 bases spanning the gap. CDR3 DNA: TGTGCCAGCAGCTTGGCGGCGAGGCCCCATGAGCAGTTCTTC. It yields the protein CASSLAARPHEQFF. Complete variable domain (other parts from reference TRBV5-6 and TRBJ2-1): DAGVTQSPTHLIKTRGQQVTLRCSPKSGHDTVSWYQQALGQGPQFIFQYYEEEERQRGNFPDRFSGHQFPNYSSELNVNALLLGDSALYLCASSLAARPHEQFFGPGTRLTVL.

A single count supports this clone. The chain uses TRBV7-7 and TRBJ2-2; 8 bases are shared with TRBD2. The CDR3 runs 16 residues. With 5 bases clipped from V and 0 bases from J, the junction kept 5 bases outside the gene matches. Germline CDR1 is SSHAT and CDR2 is FNYEAQ (reference sequence). The CDR3 loop reads CASSPRGLANTGELFF. In DNA form, the CDR3 reads TGTGCCAGCAGCCCCCGGGGACTAGCGAACACCGGGGAGCTGTTTTTT.

V usage is TRBV6-4 and J usage is TRBJ2-5; 11 nucleotides match TRBD2. This CDR3 comprises 15 residues. The V gene end was trimmed by 10 bases and the J gene end by 5 bases; junction bases not matched to a gene: 12. The germline gives CDR1 MRHNA, CDR2 SNTAGT. In nucleotides, the CDR3 is TGTGCCACCCCATGTAGCGGGAGGGCCAGGGAGACCCAGTACTTC. It codes for CATPCSGRARETQYF.

The chain combines TRBV5-4 with TRBJ2-1; 11 bases align to TRBD1. CDR3 length: 15 amino acids. V dropped 3 bases and J dropped 4; count of bases not matched to a gene: 3. The germline gives CDR1 SGHNT, CDR2 YYREEE (reference sequence). The CDR3 loop is CASSWGQGGYNEQFF. CDR3 DNA: TGTGCCAGCAGCTGGGGACAGGGGGGTTACAATGAGCAGTTCTTC.

This CDR3 reads CASSLGSSGRTRTGELFF. In nucleotides, the CDR3 is TGTGCCAGCAGCTTGGGGTCTAGCGGGAGAACACGCACCGGGGAGCTGTTTTTT. The chain recombines TRBV5-4 with TRBJ2-2; TRBD2 matches 10 bases. Germline V gene data show CDR1 as SGHNT and CDR2 as YYREEE (reference sequence). Germline trimming cut 0 bases from V and 4 bases from J; bases unmatched to any gene: 9. This CDR3 region has 18 residues.